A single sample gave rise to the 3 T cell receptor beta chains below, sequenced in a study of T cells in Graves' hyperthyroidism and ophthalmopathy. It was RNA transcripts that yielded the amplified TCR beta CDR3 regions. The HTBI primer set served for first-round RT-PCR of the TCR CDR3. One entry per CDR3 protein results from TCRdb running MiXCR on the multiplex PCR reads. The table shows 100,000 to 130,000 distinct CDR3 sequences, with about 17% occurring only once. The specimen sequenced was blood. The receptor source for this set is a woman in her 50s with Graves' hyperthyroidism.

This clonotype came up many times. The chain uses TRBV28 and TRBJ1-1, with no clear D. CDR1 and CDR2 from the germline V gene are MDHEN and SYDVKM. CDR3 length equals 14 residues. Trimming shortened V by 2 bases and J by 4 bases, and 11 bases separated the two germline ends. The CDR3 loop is CASSLEGLATEAFF. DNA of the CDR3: TGTGCCAGCAGTTTAGAGGGCCTCGCCACTGAAGCTTTCTTT.

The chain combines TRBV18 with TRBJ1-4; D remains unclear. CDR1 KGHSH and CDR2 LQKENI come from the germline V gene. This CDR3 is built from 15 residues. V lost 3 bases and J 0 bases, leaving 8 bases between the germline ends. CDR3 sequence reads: CASSPDGATNEKLFF. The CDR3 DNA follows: TGTGCCAGCTCACCCGACGGAGCAACTAATGAAAAACTGTTTTTT.

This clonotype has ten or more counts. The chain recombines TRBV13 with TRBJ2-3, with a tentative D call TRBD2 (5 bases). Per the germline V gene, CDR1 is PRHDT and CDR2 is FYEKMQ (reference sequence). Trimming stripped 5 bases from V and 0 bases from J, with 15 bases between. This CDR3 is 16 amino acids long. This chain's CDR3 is CASSHPGSGSTDTQYF. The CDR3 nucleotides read TGTGCCAGCAGCCACCCGGGGAGTGGGAGCACAGATACGCAGTATTTT.